These 30 T cell receptor beta chains originate from one sample sequenced in a study of T cells in Graves' hyperthyroidism and ophthalmopathy. The investigators amplified TCR beta CDR3 regions from RNA transcripts. HTBI primers drove first-round RT-PCR of the TCR CDR3. TCRdb ran MiXCR on the multiplex PCR reads and lists one entry per CDR3 protein. The table has some 400,000 distinct CDR3 sequences, approximately 19% seen once; the top ten hold around 3.6%. Sequences were obtained from blood. The source is a woman aged 18-35 years with Graves' hyperthyroidism.

In its sample, this clonotype was seen many times. This chain uses TRBV2 with TRBJ2-2, with 7 bases fitting TRBD1. The length of the CDR3 is 14 residues. Trimming took 6 bases from V and 5 from J; bases not matched to a gene: 6. Germline-derived CDR1 and CDR2 are SNHLY and FYNNEI. CDR3 nucleotide sequence: TGTGCCAGCAGAAGGGGGCCGGAGACCGGGGAGCTGTTTTTT. Protein: CASRRGPETGELFF.

At least ten counts were recorded for this clonotype. V and J are TRBV19 and TRBJ2-7, with 9 bases aligning to TRBD2. V shed 3 bases, J shed 2 bases, and the junction held 5 bases outside the gene matches. This CDR3 contains 15 residues. CDR1 LNHDA and CDR2 SQIVND come from the germline V gene (reference sequence). CDR3 protein: CASSIVGGGAYEQYF. The CDR3 bases are TGTGCCAGTAGTATTGTAGGCGGGGGGGCCTACGAGCAGTACTTC. The entire variable domain, with the rest obtained from reference TRBV19 and TRBJ2-7, is as follows: DGGITQSPKYLFRKEGQNVTLSCEQNLNHDAMYWYRQDPGQGLRLIYYSQIVNDFQKGDIAEGYSVSREKKESFPLTVTSAQKNPTAFYLCASSIVGGGAYEQYFGPGTRLTVT.

This clonotype showed up many times. Germline and junction disagree at one end, which may indicate a read error. The V call is TRBV11-2, the J call TRBJ1-2, with no clear D. The germline gives CDR1 SGHAT, CDR2 FQNNGV. The CDR3 covers 14 residues. The CDR3: CASSLHELSYGCTF. The CDR3 DNA sequence: TGTGCCAGCAGCTTACACGAATTGAGCTATGGCTGCACCTTC.

At least ten counts were recorded for this clonotype. The chain is built from TRBV12-3 or TRBV12-4 and TRBJ1-5; no clear D gene. Trimming took off 2 bases at V and 3 bases at J, with 8 bases between the two ends. The CDR3 has 14 residues. This CDR3 reads CASSLLATNQPQHF. The CDR3 nucleotides read TGTGCCAGCAGTTTACTGGCTACCAATCAGCCCCAGCATTTT.

In its sample, this clonotype was seen many times. The V gene is TRBV6-1, the J gene TRBJ2-5; 7 nucleotides match TRBD1. Trimming removed 7 bases from V and 2 bases from J; junction bases left unmatched: 7. The germline V gene encodes CDR1 MNHNS and CDR2 SASEGT. The CDR3 covers 14 residues. CDR3 residues: CASMPGTAQETQYF. In nucleotides, the CDR3 is TGTGCCAGCATGCCCGGGACAGCTCAAGAGACCCAGTACTTC.

A note on this clonotype: One end of the junction varies from germline; a read error may be responsible. This rearrangement joins TRBV6-2 or TRBV6-3 to TRBJ2-2; D not resolved. The CDR3 loop spans 15 amino acids. CDR1 is MNHEY, CDR2 SVGEGT, per germline. The CDR3 sequence is CAISYDSANTGELFF. CDR3 in DNA: TGTGCCATCAGTTACGACTCGGCGAACACCGGGGAGCTGTTTTTT.

This clonotype was recorded at least ten times. The chain links TRBV15 to TRBJ2-2; D ambiguous. Germline assignment: CDR1 LNHNV and CDR2 YYDKDF (reference sequence). Trimming left V 0 bases short and J 5 bases short, with 7 bases between. This CDR3 spans 14 amino acids. The CDR3 DNA reads as TGTGCCACCAGCAGAGACGGACCTACCGGGGAGCTGTTTTTT. The encoded protein is CATSRDGPTGELFF. The variable domain in full, completed from reference TRBV15 and TRBJ2-2, reads DAMVIQNPRYQVTQFGKPVTLSCSQTLNHNVMYWYQQKSSQAPKLLFHYYDKDFNNEADTPDNFQSRRPNTSFCFLDIRSPGLGDTAMYLCATSRDGPTGELFFGEGSRLTVL.

The sample holds many counts of this clonotype. The V call is TRBV29-1, the J call TRBJ2-5, with D maybe TRBD1 (6 bases). This CDR3 is built from 12 residues. Germline values: CDR1 SQVTM, CDR2 ANQGSEA. V was shortened by 7 bases and J by 5 bases, with 14 bases between the two germline ends. CDR3 DNA: TGCAGCGCCCACCCAGGGGTCGAGACCCAGTACTTC. Protein product: CSAHPGVETQYF.

This clonotype showed up many times. V is TRBV11-2 and J is TRBJ2-2; D tentatively fits TRBD1 or TRBD2 (6 bases each). This CDR3 has 14 residues. With 5 bases removed from V and 8 bases from J, the gap between germline ends came to 15 bases. Germline CDR1 and CDR2: SGHAT and FQNNGV. Written as DNA, the CDR3 is TGTGCCAGCAGCCCATATACAGGGAGGGGGGAGCTGTTTTTT. The encoded protein is CASSPYTGRGELFF.

The sample holds a few counts of this clonotype. The rearrangement links TRBV3-1 to TRBJ2-2; D unresolved. CDR1 is LGHDT and CDR2 is YNNKEL in the germline V gene (reference sequence). V lost 3 bases and J lost 1, with 6 bases in between. The CDR3 loop spans 14 amino acids. The CDR3 here is CASSHAQNTGELFF. CDR3 DNA sequence: TGTGCCAGCAGCCACGCTCAGAACACCGGGGAGCTGTTTTTT.

This clonotype was seen many times. The gene calls are TRBV7-2 and TRBJ2-5; 10 nucleotides agree with TRBD2. V shed 11 bases, J shed 4 bases, and the junction held 10 bases outside the gene matches. This CDR3 has 14 amino acids. Germline V gene data show CDR1 as SGHTA and CDR2 as FQGNSA. CDR3 nucleotides: TGTGCCGGAAGACTAGCGGGCCTACGAGAGACCCAGTACTTC. It codes for CAGRLAGLRETQYF.

The chain links TRBV6-1 to TRBJ2-7; the match to TRBD1 covers 7 bases. The CDR3 is 17 residues long. The V gene's germline CDR1 is MNHNS and CDR2 SASEGT. V lost 5 bases, J lost 3 bases, and 16 bases stayed unmatched. The CDR3 protein is CASSRTPKGQGVYEQYF. The CDR3 DNA follows: TGTGCCAGCAGTCGCACGCCTAAAGGGCAGGGGGTCTACGAGCAGTACTTC.

To note about this clonotype: A clone one base away is much larger, so this may be a read error. The genes are TRBV11-2 and TRBJ1-1; D call uncertain. Germline CDR1 SGHAT, CDR2 FQNNGV. The CDR3 is 13 residues long. Here the CDR3 reads CASSEGPYTESFF. CDR3 nucleotides: TGTGCCAGCAGCGAAGGGCCTTACACTGAATCTTTCTTT. The whole variable domain, filled in from reference TRBV11-2 and TRBJ1-1, reads EAGVAQSPRYKIIEKRQSVAFWCNPISGHATLYWYQQILGQGPKLLIQFQNNGVVDDSQLPKDRFSAERLKGVDSTLKIQPAKLEDSAVYLCASSEGPYTESFFGQGTRLTVV.

This CDR3 reads CASSWGTGRVTEAFF. CDR3 DNA: TGCGCCAGCAGCTGGGGAACAGGGAGGGTCACTGAAGCTTTCTTT. The J gene is TRBJ1-1, the V gene TRBV5-1, with D possibly matching TRBD1 (6 bases). The germline gives CDR1 SGHRS, CDR2 YFSETQ. The CDR3 has 15 residues. Trimming removed 3 bases from V and 4 bases from J, with 16 bases in between.

The chain couples TRBV6-1 to TRBJ1-5; 8 nucleotides agree with TRBD1. V shed 6 bases and J 6 bases; nucleotides not matched to a gene: 7. Germline CDR1 and CDR2: MNHNS and SASEGT. There are 14 residues in the CDR3. The CDR3 protein is CASSLTGDSQPQHF. The CDR3 bases are TGTGCCAGCAGCCTGACAGGGGATAGTCAGCCCCAGCATTTT.

This clonotype was seen a few times. The chain uses TRBV6-2 or TRBV6-3 and TRBJ1-1; D uncertain. Trimming removed 7 bases at V and 1 base at J, with 16 bases between. The CDR3 is 15 amino acids. Germline V gene data show CDR1 as MNHEY and CDR2 as SVGEGT. The CDR3 DNA reads TGTGCCAGCATCGCTATAGACTGGGAGAACACTGAAGCTTTCTTT. Its translation: CASIAIDWENTEAFF.

This clonotype was observed many times. This sequence joins TRBV6-2 or TRBV6-3 and TRBJ2-7, with TRBD2 identical over 9 bases. The V gene end was trimmed by 0 bases and the J gene end by 6 bases; junction bases not matched to a gene: 6. The length of the CDR3 is 15 residues. Germline V CDR1 and CDR2: MNHEY, SVGEGT. The CDR3 DNA follows: TGTGCCAGCAGTTACTCCAGTAGCGGGGGAGGCGAGCAGTACTTC. Translation: CASSYSSSGGGEQYF.

A word on this clonotype: A much larger clone lies a single base off, so this may be a read error. The rearrangement joins TRBV11-2 to TRBJ2-7; the D is unclear. Per germline, CDR1 SGHAT and CDR2 FQNNGV. CDR3 length equals 11 residues. V was cut by 5 bases and J by 5 bases, with 7 bases left in between. CDR3 DNA sequence: TGTGCCAGCAGCCCCCGGGACGAGCAGTACTTC. Its protein product is CASSPRDEQYF.

This clonotype was seen repeatedly, ten times or more. The rearrangement links TRBV5-1 to TRBJ2-7; the D is unclear. V was cut by 4 bases and J by 3 bases, with 20 bases left in between. The length of the CDR3 is 16 residues. Germline loops: CDR1 SGHRS, CDR2 YFSETQ. CDR3 in amino acids: CASSPRVSGLVYEQYF. For the CDR3, the DNA is TGCGCCAGCAGCCCCAGAGTATCCGGGCTAGTCTACGAGCAGTACTTC.

This clonotype came up a few times. Germline is not matched at one junction end, which may reflect a read error. Written as DNA, the CDR3 is TGTGCCACCAGCAGAGAAATTGGAGGGGAAGAGACCAAGTACTTC. This encodes CATSREIGGEETKYF. V and J are TRBV15 and TRBJ2-5; TRBD2 might be the D (6 bases). There are 15 residues in the CDR3. Germline loops: CDR1 LNHNV, CDR2 YYDKDF (reference sequence). Combining the CDR3 with reference TRBV15 and TRBJ2-5 gives the whole variable domain DAMVIQNPRYQVTQFGKPVTLSCSQTLNHNVMYWYQQKSSQAPKLLFHYYDKDFNNEADTPDNFQSRRPNTSFCFLDIRSPGLGDTAMYLCATSREIGGEETKYFGPGTRLLVL.

This clonotype was seen repeatedly, ten times or more. CDR3 in DNA: TGTGCCAGCAGTCCGTGGGGACAGGACGGGGTCAATCAGCCCCAGCATTTT. Its translation is CASSPWGQDGVNQPQHF. The chain couples TRBV28 to TRBJ1-5, with 8 bases fitting TRBD1. This CDR3 comprises 17 residues. Trimming at V came to 5 bases and at J to 3 bases, leaving 12 bases not matched to a gene. Germline CDR1 and CDR2: MDHEN and SYDVKM. Looking up the rest from reference TRBV28 and TRBJ1-5 gives the full variable domain: DVKVTQSSRYLVKRTGEKVFLECVQDMDHENMFWYRQDPGLGLRLIYFSYDVKMKEKGDIPEGYSVSREKKERFSLILESASTNQTSMYLCASSPWGQDGVNQPQHFGDGTRLSIL.

This clonotype was seen many times. The chain combines TRBV6-1 with TRBJ2-7; perhaps D is TRBD1 or TRBD2 (6 bases each). The CDR3 has 16 residues. V lost 7 bases to trimming and J lost 2 bases, with 21 bases between them. The germline gives CDR1 MNHNS, CDR2 SASEGT. CDR3 amino acids: CASTTIGGGSPYEQYF. CDR3 nucleotide sequence: TGTGCCAGCACCACCATAGGGGGAGGCAGCCCCTACGAGCAGTACTTC.

This clonotype was seen ten or more times. An end of the junction does not agree with germline; a read error may underlie this. The gene calls are TRBV6-2 or TRBV6-3 and TRBJ1-6; 8 bases fit TRBD1. Germline CDR1 reads MNHEY; CDR2 reads SVGEGT. CDR3 length: 14 amino acids. The CDR3 nucleotides are TGTGCCAGCAGTTACGGACAGGGTAATACACCCCTCCACTTT. Encoded protein: CASSYGQGNTPLHF.

This clonotype was recorded at least ten times. V gene TRBV6-1 combines with J gene TRBJ2-7; no clear D gene. V was clipped by 2 bases and J by 4 bases, with 24 bases between them. This CDR3 is 18 amino acids long. The germline V gene has CDR1 MNHNS and CDR2 SASEGT. The CDR3 sequence: CASSEMVLGGASLYEQYF. The DNA of the CDR3 is TGTGCCAGCAGTGAAATGGTTTTGGGCGGCGCCAGTCTTTACGAGCAGTACTTC.

The gene calls are TRBV6-1 and TRBJ2-5; 8 bases match TRBD1. The V gene's germline CDR1 is MNHNS and CDR2 SASEGT. The CDR3 runs to 14 residues. With V trimmed by 6 bases and J by 4 bases, 7 bases remained unmatched. CDR3 amino acids: CASRKGQGAETQYF. The DNA of the CDR3 is TGTGCCAGCAGAAAAGGACAGGGTGCAGAGACCCAGTACTTC.

This clonotype was seen repeatedly, ten times or more. The chain couples TRBV12-3 or TRBV12-4 to TRBJ1-2; D perhaps matches TRBD1 (5 bases). V dropped 3 bases and J dropped 7 bases, with 9 bases sitting between them. The CDR3 covers 12 residues. The CDR3 coding sequence is TGTGCCAGCAGTTTTAGAGGGACTGGCTACACCTTC. Amino acids: CASSFRGTGYTF.

This clonotype was counted at least ten times. This chain connects TRBV7-9 to TRBJ1-1; tentative D call: TRBD1 (5 bases). CDR3 size: 14 residues. Trimming took 3 bases from V and 7 from J, leaving 15 bases between them. In germline, CDR1 is SEHNR, CDR2 FQNEAQ (reference sequence). The CDR3 here is CASSLGHLSGEAFF. DNA for the CDR3: TGTGCCAGCAGCTTGGGGCACCTTAGTGGTGAAGCTTTCTTT. The whole variable domain, remainder taken from reference TRBV7-9 and TRBJ1-1, is DTGVSQNPRHKITKRGQNVTFRCDPISEHNRLYWYRQTLGQGPEFLTYFQNEAQLEKSRLLSDRFSAERPKGSFSTLEIQRTEQGDSAMYLCASSLGHLSGEAFFGQGTRLTVV.

The rearrangement joins TRBV4-1 to TRBJ2-7; TRBD1 agrees at 7 bases. The CDR3 totals 12 residues. CDR1 is MGHRA and CDR2 is YSYEKL in the germline V gene. Trimming took 4 bases from V and 6 from J; bases not matched to a gene: 3. The CDR3 loop reads CASSRRQGEQYF. CDR3 sequence (DNA): TGCGCCAGCAGCCGGAGACAGGGCGAGCAGTACTTC.

The sample holds many counts of this clonotype. V and J are TRBV2 and TRBJ1-2; the match to TRBD1 covers 8 bases. Losses at the gene ends were 4 bases for V and 7 bases for J; bases not matched to a gene: 11. This CDR3 has 15 amino acids. CDR1 and CDR2 (germline): SNHLY, FYNNEI. In nucleotides, the CDR3 is TGTGCCAGCAGTGGTTACCAGGGGGCAAGGGGTGGCTACACCTTC. It yields the protein CASSGYQGARGGYTF.

This clonotype was seen ten or more times. The chain recombines TRBV28 with TRBJ1-1; tentative D call: TRBD1 (5 bases). The CDR3 has 15 amino acids. Trimming removed 1 base at V and 4 bases at J, with 13 bases between. The V gene's germline CDR1 is MDHEN and CDR2 SYDVKM. The CDR3 DNA follows: TGTGCCAGCAGTTTATTAGACAGCGGCGGCACTGAAGCTTTCTTT. Its translation is CASSLLDSGGTEAFF.